These T cell receptor beta chains were read from a single sample in a study of T cell responses to AZD1222 COVID-19 vaccine. Assay: immunoSEQ multiplex PCR; the TCRdb copy retains only in-frame clones and omits some. The sample comprises 20,000 or so clones, roughly 79% of which are singletons, and around 23% rests with the top ten. The sample consisted of peripheral blood, taken 28 days after the second AZD1222 dose. The receptor source for this set is an adult who received the AZD1222 COVID-19 vaccine. Both conserved end residues are part of each CDR3. The D gene is left open where the match is weak. Expanded clones are given a class, and other clones once, few, many or no size at all.

j_call d_call v_call clone_size cdr3_nt cdr3_aa
TRBJ1-6 TRBD1 TRBV10-3 - TGTGCCATCAGTGAGCCCGGGACAGGGTCTAGACACCTCCACTTT CAISEPGTGSRHLHF
TRBJ2-7 - TRBV21-1 few TGTGCCAGCAGCGGTGGGACTAGCGATTACTACGAGCAGTACTTC CASSGGTSDYYEQYF
TRBJ2-1 TRBD2 TRBV7-2 - TGTGCCAGCAGCAAGAGCGGGGGGCCATCGTCAGGGCAGTTCTTC CASSKSGGPSSGQFF
TRBJ2-4 TRBD1 TRBV27 - TGTGCCAGCAGTCAACGACAGGGGACGATTAAAACGGACATTCAGTACTTC CASSQRQGTIKTDIQYF
TRBJ2-6 - TRBV12-2 - TGTGCAAGTCGCTTAATGGGGGTCCATCGGTTCAGGGCCAACGTCCTGACTTTC CASRLMGVHRFRANVLTF
TRBJ1-1 - TRBV30 few TGTGCCTGGAGTGTAGGGGGATCTAACACTGAAGCTTTCTTT CAWSVGGSNTEAFF
TRBJ1-5 - TRBV12-3/TRBV12-4 - TGTGCCAGCAGCGGAGGGGAGGGCCAGCCCCAGCATTTT CASSGGEGQPQHF
TRBJ2-1 - TRBV10-3 - TGTGCCATCAGTGAGGCTCAGAGTGAGCAGTTCTTC CAISEAQSEQFF
TRBJ2-1 - TRBV6-5 - TGTGCCAGCGGTCGGGGTCCTAGCAATGAGCAGTTCTTC CASGRGPSNEQFF
TRBJ1-2 TRBD1 TRBV25-1 - TGTGCCAGCAGTGACCCCACAGGGGGAAGTTATGGCTACACCTTC CASSDPTGGSYGYTF
TRBJ2-7 - TRBV5-4 - TGTGCCAGCAGCCCCCGTGGGGGGTGGAAGCAGTACTTC CASSPRGGWKQYF
TRBJ2-2 - TRBV11-2 - TGTGCCAGTCCTCAGGGGTCAGCAGTGACCGGGGAGCTGTTTTTT CASPQGSAVTGELFF
TRBJ1-3 TRBD1 TRBV11-3 - TGTGCCAGCAGCAAAGGGGGACAGGGCTTTTTCGGAACTGGAAACACCATATATTTT CASSKGGQGFFGTGNTIYF
TRBJ2-1 - TRBV12-3/TRBV12-4 - TGTGCCAGCACAGAGGGGCAGGTCAATGAGCAGTTCTTC CASTEGQVNEQFF
TRBJ1-6 - TRBV27 - TGTGCCAGCACCCTAGGTAGTAATTCACCCCTCCACTTT CASTLGSNSPLHF
TRBJ1-3 - TRBV6-1 - TGTGCCAGCAGTGAAAAGGTTGGGACTATTAGCTCTGGAAACACCATATATTTT CASSEKVGTISSGNTIYF
TRBJ1-4 TRBD1 TRBV4-3 - TGCGCCAGCAGCCGGAAGACAGGGTCCCGTAATGAAAAACTGTTTTTT CASSRKTGSRNEKLFF
TRBJ1-4 - TRBV7-8 - TGTGCCAGCAGCTTATTCCCCGGCAAAACTAATGAAAAACTGTTTTTT CASSLFPGKTNEKLFF
TRBJ2-1 - TRBV5-1 - TGCGCCAGCAGCAGGGGATCGCAGGGGCCATACAATGAGCAGTTCTTC CASSRGSQGPYNEQFF
TRBJ2-2 TRBD1 TRBV4-1 - TGCGCCAGCAGCCAAGATAGTAAGGGCAGGGGGCTTACCGGGGAGCTGTTTTTT CASSQDSKGRGLTGELFF
TRBJ2-7 - TRBV5-6 - TGTGCCAGCGGGGGGAGAGGGACTGCAAGAGAGCAGTACTTC CASGGRGTAREQYF
TRBJ1-2 - TRBV6-7 - TGTGCCAGCAGTCCCCTAGGAATTTCCTATGGCTACACCTTC CASSPLGISYGYTF
TRBJ2-5 TRBD2 TRBV5-6 - TGTGCCAGCAGCGGGCGGGGGGCCACGAAAGAGACCCAGTACTTC CASSGRGATKETQYF
TRBJ1-2 - TRBV27 medium-sized TGTGCCAGCAGTTTTGATGGGGCCTATTATGGCTACACCTTC CASSFDGAYYGYTF
TRBJ1-1 TRBD1 TRBV2 - TGTGCCAGCAGTAACACAGGGGCCACTGAAGCTTTCTTT CASSNTGATEAFF
TRBJ1-5 - TRBV4-3 - TGCGCCAGCAGCCAAGATCGTCTACAGGGCCTTCGCAATCAGCCCCAGCATTTT CASSQDRLQGLRNQPQHF
TRBJ1-6 - TRBV5-1 - TGCGCCAGCAGCTTGGGATATAATTCACCCCTCCACTTT CASSLGYNSPLHF
TRBJ1-2 TRBD1 TRBV30 - TGTGCCTGGAGCCAAACAGGGGTCGGTGGCTACACCTTC CAWSQTGVGGYTF